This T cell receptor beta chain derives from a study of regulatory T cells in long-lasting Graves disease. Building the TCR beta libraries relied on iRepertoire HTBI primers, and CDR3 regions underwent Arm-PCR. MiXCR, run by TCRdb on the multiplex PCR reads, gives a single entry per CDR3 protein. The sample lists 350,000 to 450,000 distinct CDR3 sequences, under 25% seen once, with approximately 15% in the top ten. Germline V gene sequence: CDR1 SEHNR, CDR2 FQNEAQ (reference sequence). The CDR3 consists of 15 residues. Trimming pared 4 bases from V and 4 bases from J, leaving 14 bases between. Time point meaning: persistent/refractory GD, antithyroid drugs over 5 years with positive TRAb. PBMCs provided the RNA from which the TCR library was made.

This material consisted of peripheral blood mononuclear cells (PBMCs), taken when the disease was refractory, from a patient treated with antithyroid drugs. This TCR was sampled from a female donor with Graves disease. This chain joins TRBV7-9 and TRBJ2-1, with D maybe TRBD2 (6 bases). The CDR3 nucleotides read TGTGCCAGCAGCTCCCCGGGACTCCCGTACAATGAGCAGTTCTTC. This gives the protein CASSSPGLPYNEQFF.